The 12 T cell receptor beta chains in this list originate from one sample, sequenced in a study of T cells in Graves' hyperthyroidism and ophthalmopathy. RNA transcripts gave rise to amplified TCR beta CDR3 regions. An initial round of RT-PCR targeting the TCR CDR3 relied on the HTBI primer set. TCRdb independently ran MiXCR on the multiplex PCR reads; one entry per CDR3 protein. The sample yields 90,000 to 120,000 distinct CDR3 sequences, roughly 15% seen once. Sequencing was done on a sample of blood. Receptors were obtained from a woman in her forties or fifties with Graves' hyperthyroidism.

The chain uses TRBV28 and TRBJ2-5; 7 positions agree with TRBD1. Germline assignment: CDR1 MDHEN and CDR2 SYDVKM. The junction had 5 bases not matched to a gene; V was cut back by 6 bases and J by 1 base. CDR3 size: 14 residues. This chain's CDR3 is CASSNTGVQETQYF. Written as DNA, the CDR3 is TGTGCCAGCAGCAACACAGGGGTCCAAGAGACCCAGTACTTC.

This clonotype has ten or more counts. The chain carries TRBV25-1 and TRBJ2-7; D may be TRBD2 (6 bases). The CDR3 runs 15 residues. Between the trimmed V and J ends, which lost 1 base and 0 bases, there was a span of 10 bases. CDR1 is MGHDK, CDR2 SYGVNS, per germline. The DNA of the CDR3 is TGTGCCAGCAGTGAATTTGGCGGGGCCTCCTACGAGCAGTACTTC. Protein product: CASSEFGGASYEQYF.

This clonotype was counted ten times or more. This chain links TRBV12-3 or TRBV12-4 with TRBJ2-1; D remains ambiguous. The CDR3 consists of 11 residues. V lost 0 bases to trimming and J lost 12 bases, with 6 bases between them. CDR3 bases: TGTGCCAGCAGTTTAGCCCTCCTGCAGTTCTTC. Its protein is CASSLALLQFF.

This clonotype appeared many times. The J gene is TRBJ2-3, the V gene TRBV3-1; 8 positions match TRBD1. CDR1 is LGHDT and CDR2 is YNNKEL in the germline V gene (reference sequence). V trimming: 11 bases; J trimming: 8 bases; junction bases outside the gene matches: 9. This CDR3 has 12 residues. CDR3: CAGGQAGGTQYF. Here the CDR3 DNA reads TGTGCCGGGGGACAGGCAGGTGGTACGCAGTATTTT.

The CDR3 DNA sequence: TGCAGTGCCACACTAGCGGGAGCCAATGAGCAGTTCTTC. It specifies CSATLAGANEQFF. The chain has TRBV20-1 and TRBJ2-1; TRBD2 matches at 11 bases. CDR3 length: 13 residues. V shed 6 bases, J shed 6 bases, and the junction held 4 bases outside the gene matches. From germline, CDR1 is DFQATT and CDR2 SNEGSKA (reference sequence).

This clonotype was detected ten times or more. The V gene is TRBV20-1, the J gene TRBJ2-7; D not resolved. The V gene's germline CDR1 is DFQATT and CDR2 SNEGSKA (reference sequence). V lost 3 bases, J lost 5 bases, and 8 bases lay in between. The CDR3 length is 11 residues. CDR3 DNA: TGCAGTGCTAGCCCCACAAACGAGCAGTACTTC. Protein product: CSASPTNEQYF.

This clonotype was recorded a few times. The chain couples TRBV28 to TRBJ2-4; D is perhaps TRBD1 or TRBD2 (6 bases each). Germline lookup yields CDR1 MDHEN and CDR2 SYDVKM. Trimming took off 3 bases at V and 4 bases at J, with 16 bases between the two ends. The CDR3 has 16 amino acids. The DNA for the CDR3 is TGTGCCAGCAGTTTTGGGGGGCAAACCTTTAAAAACATTCAGTACTTC. As protein: CASSFGGQTFKNIQYF.

This clonotype was counted ten times or more. V and J are TRBV18 and TRBJ1-2, with D perhaps TRBD1 (5 bases). V was cut by 6 bases and J by 2 bases, with 19 bases left in between. Per the germline V gene, CDR1 is KGHSH and CDR2 is LQKENI. CDR3 length equals 16 residues. The CDR3 bases are TGTGCCAGCTCTCCTTTCGCTCAGGGAGACAACTATGGCTACACCTTC. This sequence encodes CASSPFAQGDNYGYTF.

This clonotype appeared many times. The genes are TRBV12-3 or TRBV12-4 and TRBJ2-2, with D perhaps given as TRBD1 or TRBD2 (5 bases each). The V and J ends lost 5 bases and 1 base respectively, with 14 bases between them. The CDR3 is 16 amino acids. The CDR3 reads CASSAEGTRNTGELFF. The CDR3 DNA is TGTGCCAGCAGTGCCGAGGGGACCCGGAACACCGGGGAGCTGTTTTTT.

The V and J genes are TRBV19 and TRBJ1-1, with D perhaps matching TRBD1 (6 bases). Germline assignment: CDR1 LNHDA and CDR2 SQIVND (reference sequence). V shed 6 bases and J shed 4 bases, with 12 bases lying between them. The CDR3 has 13 residues. The CDR3 DNA reads TGTGCCAGTAGATTAGGGGGAGGCACTGAAGCTTTCTTT. Protein: CASRLGGGTEAFF.

In this sample, this clonotype turned up many times. CDR3 residues: CASSPGRSGNTIYF. The CDR3 region has the DNA TGTGCCAGCTCACCAGGCAGGTCTGGAAACACCATATATTTT. This chain uses TRBV18 with TRBJ1-3; no clear D. V gave up 2 bases and J gave up 1 base, with 6 bases separating them. The CDR3 contains 14 residues. Germline-derived CDR1 and CDR2 are KGHSH and LQKENI.

The chain employs TRBV7-3 and TRBJ2-1; D is undetermined. The length of the CDR3 is 14 residues. V was trimmed by 5 bases and J by 10 bases, leaving 18 bases between them. CDR1 and CDR2 (germline): SGHTA, FQGTGA. CDR3 sequence: CASSGRIGAVEQFF. Here the CDR3 DNA reads TGTGCCAGCAGCGGACGGATTGGTGCTGTAGAGCAGTTCTTC.